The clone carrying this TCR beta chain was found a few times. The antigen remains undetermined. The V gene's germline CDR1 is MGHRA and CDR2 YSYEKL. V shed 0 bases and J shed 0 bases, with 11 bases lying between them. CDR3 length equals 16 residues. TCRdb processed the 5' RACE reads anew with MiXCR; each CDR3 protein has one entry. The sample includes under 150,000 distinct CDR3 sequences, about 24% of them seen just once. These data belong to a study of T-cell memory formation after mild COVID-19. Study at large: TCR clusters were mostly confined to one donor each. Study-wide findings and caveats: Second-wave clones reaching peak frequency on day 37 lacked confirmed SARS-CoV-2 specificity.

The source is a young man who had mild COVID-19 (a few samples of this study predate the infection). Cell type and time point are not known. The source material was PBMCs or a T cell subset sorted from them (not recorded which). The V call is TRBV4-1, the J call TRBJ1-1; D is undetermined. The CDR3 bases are TGCGCCAGCAGCCAAGAGGCAAGCACCCTGAACACTGAAGCTTTCTTT. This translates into CASSQEASTLNTEAFF.